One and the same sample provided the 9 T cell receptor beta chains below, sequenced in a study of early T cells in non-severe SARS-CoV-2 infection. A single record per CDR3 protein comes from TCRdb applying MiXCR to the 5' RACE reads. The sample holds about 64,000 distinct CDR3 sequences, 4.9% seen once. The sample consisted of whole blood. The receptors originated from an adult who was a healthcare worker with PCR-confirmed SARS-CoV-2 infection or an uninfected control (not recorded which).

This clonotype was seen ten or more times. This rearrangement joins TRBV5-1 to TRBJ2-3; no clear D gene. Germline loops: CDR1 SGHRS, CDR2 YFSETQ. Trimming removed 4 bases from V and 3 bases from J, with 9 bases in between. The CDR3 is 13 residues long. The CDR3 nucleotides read TGCGCCAGCAGCCCACAAGGGACAGATACGCAGTATTTT. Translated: CASSPQGTDTQYF. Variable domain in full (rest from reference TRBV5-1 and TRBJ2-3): KAGVTQTPRYLIKTRGQQVTLSCSPISGHRSVSWYQQTPGQGLQFLFEYFSETQRNKGNFPGRFSGRQFSNSRSEMNVSTLELGDSALYLCASSPQGTDTQYFGPGTRLTVL.

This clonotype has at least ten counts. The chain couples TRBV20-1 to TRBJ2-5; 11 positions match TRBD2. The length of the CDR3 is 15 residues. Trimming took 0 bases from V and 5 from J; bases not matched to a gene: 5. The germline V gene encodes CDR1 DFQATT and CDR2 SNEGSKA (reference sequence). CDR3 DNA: TGCAGTGCTAGAGACGTAGCGGGAGGGGGGGAGACCCAGTACTTC. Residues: CSARDVAGGGETQYF.

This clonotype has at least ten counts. CDR3 in amino acids: CASSSGQGGTEAFF. The CDR3, as DNA: TGCGCCAGCAGCAGCGGACAGGGAGGCACTGAAGCTTTCTTT. The V gene is TRBV5-1, the J gene TRBJ1-1; 8 positions match TRBD1. After removal of 4 bases from V and 4 bases from J, the junction contained 6 bases not matched to a gene. Germline V CDR1 and CDR2: SGHRS, YFSETQ. The CDR3 contains 14 residues.

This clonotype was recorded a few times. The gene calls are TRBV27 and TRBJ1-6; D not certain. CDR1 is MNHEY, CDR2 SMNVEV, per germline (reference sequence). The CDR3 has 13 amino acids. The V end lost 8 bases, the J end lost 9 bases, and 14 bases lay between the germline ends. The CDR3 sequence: CASCVVAGSPLHF. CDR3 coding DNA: TGTGCCAGCTGTGTGGTTGCGGGTTCACCCCTCCACTTT.

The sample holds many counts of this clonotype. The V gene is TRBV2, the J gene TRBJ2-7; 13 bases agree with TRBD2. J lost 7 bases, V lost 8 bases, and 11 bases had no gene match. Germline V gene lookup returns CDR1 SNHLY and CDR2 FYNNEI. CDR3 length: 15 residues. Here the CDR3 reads CASGKTSGRTGEQYF. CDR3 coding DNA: TGTGCCAGCGGGAAGACTAGCGGGAGGACGGGGGAGCAGTACTTC. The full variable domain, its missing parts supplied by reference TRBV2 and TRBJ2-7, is EPEVTQTPSHQVTQMGQEVILRCVPISNHLYFYWYRQILGQKVEFLVSFYNNEISEKSEIFDDQFSVERPDGSNFTLKIRSTKLEDSAMYFCASGKTSGRTGEQYFGPGTRLTVT.

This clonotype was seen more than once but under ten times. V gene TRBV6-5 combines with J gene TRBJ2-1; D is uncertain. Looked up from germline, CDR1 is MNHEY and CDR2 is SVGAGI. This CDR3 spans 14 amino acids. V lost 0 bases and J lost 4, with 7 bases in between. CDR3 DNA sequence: TGTGCCAGCAGTTACTCGATTGGATACAATGAGCAGTTCTTC. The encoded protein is CASSYSIGYNEQFF.

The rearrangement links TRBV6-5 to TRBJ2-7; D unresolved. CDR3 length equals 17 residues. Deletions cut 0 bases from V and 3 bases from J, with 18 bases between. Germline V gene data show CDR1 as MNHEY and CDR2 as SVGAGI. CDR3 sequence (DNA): TGTGCCAGCAGTTACTCCCTCCCGACTGACTTAGACTACGAGCAGTACTTC. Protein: CASSYSLPTDLDYEQYF.

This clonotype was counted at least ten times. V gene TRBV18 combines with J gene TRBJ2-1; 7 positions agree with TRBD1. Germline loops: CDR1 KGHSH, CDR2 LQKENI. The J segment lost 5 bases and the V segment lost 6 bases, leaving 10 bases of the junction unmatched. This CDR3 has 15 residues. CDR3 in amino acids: CASSPRGGLNNEQFF. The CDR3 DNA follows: TGTGCCAGCTCCCCCAGAGGGGGCTTAAACAATGAGCAGTTCTTC.

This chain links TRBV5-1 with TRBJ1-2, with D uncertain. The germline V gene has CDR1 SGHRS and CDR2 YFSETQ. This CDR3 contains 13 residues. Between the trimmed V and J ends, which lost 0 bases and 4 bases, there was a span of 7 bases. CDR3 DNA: TGCGCCAGCAGCTTGGGGCCATCCTATGGCTACACCTTC. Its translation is CASSLGPSYGYTF.